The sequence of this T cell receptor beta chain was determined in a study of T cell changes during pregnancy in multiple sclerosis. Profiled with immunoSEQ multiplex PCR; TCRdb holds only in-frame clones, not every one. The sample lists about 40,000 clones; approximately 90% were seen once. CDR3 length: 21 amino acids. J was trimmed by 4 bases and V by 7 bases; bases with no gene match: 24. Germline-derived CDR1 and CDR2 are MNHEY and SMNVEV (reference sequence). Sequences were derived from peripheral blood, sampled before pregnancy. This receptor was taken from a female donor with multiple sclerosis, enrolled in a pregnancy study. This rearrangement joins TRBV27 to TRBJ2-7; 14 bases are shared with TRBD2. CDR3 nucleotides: TGTGCCAGCACCCTTCGGGACAGGGCCGGGACTAGCGGGAGTGGTGTATACGAGCAGTACTTC. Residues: CASTLRDRAGTSGSGVYEQYF.